The 22 T cell receptor beta chains presented below share a single source sample, sequenced in a study of blood T cell repertoires in COVID-19 (dated by TCRdb to 2020 to 2022). The method was the immunoSEQ multiplex PCR assay. In its TCRdb copy, this immuneACCESS table keeps in-frame sequences only and misses some clones. Where compared with another copy, unresolved V genes explain less than half of these, and the others have no known cause. A total of some 26,000 clones appear in this sample, 85% to 90% of them only once. Of the sample, more than 4% is held by the ten largest clones. Material: peripheral blood. The receptors derive from a man in his 70s with active COVID-19.

The J gene is TRBJ1-4, the V gene TRBV19; TRBD1 matches at 8 bases. This CDR3 is built from 13 residues. V lost 10 bases to trimming and J lost 2 bases; unmatched junction nucleotides: 3. Germline CDR1 and CDR2: LNHDA and SQIVND (reference sequence). CDR3 sequence: CATRQGTNEKLFF. The CDR3 coding sequence is TGTGCCACCCGACAGGGGACTAATGAAAAACTGTTTTTT. The variable domain in full, with the rest retrieved from reference TRBV19 and TRBJ1-4, is DGGITQSPKYLFRKEGQNVTLSCEQNLNHDAMYWYRQDPGQGLRLIYYSQIVNDFQKGDIAEGYSVSREKKESFPLTVTSAQKNPTAFYLCATRQGTNEKLFFGSGTQLSVL.

Only one count was recorded for this clone. CDR3 protein: CAWEASGAYTEAFF. The CDR3 nucleotides read TGTGCCTGGGAAGCCTCTGGGGCGTACACTGAAGCTTTCTTT. The V gene is TRBV30, the J gene TRBJ1-1; D may be TRBD1 (5 bases). The germline CDR1 and CDR2 sequences are GTSNPN and SVGIG (reference sequence). The CDR3 has 14 amino acids. V was pared by 5 bases and J by 3 bases, with 16 bases between.

The chain carries TRBV11-3 and TRBJ2-2; TRBD1 is a possible D gene (5 bases). The CDR3 runs 13 residues. V dropped 6 bases and J dropped 4 bases, with 9 bases sitting between them. CDR1 is SGHNT and CDR2 is YENEEA in the germline V gene. CDR3 DNA: TGTGCCAGCAGGCCTACAGGCACCGGGGAGCTGTTTTTT. Protein sequence: CASRPTGTGELFF.

The chain combines TRBV12-3 or TRBV12-4 with TRBJ2-7; D is perhaps TRBD2 (6 bases). V was cut by 8 bases and J by 2 bases, with 13 bases left in between. The CDR3 is 13 amino acids. The CDR3 coding sequence is TGTGCCAGCGGAGGGACGTCGCCCTACGAGCAGTACTTC. Encoded protein: CASGGTSPYEQYF.

The chain joins TRBV19 to TRBJ2-2, with TRBD1 matching over 7 bases. Unmatched junction bases numbered 8, after V lost 7 bases and J lost 6 bases. The CDR3 extends over 14 amino acids. CDR1 LNHDA and CDR2 SQIVND come from the germline V gene (reference sequence). CDR3 in amino acids: CASTLGQVAGELFF. The CDR3 bases are TGTGCCAGTACACTAGGACAGGTGGCCGGGGAGCTGTTTTTT.

The chain carries TRBV9 and TRBJ1-4; TRBD1 agrees at 7 bases. The V gene end was trimmed by 5 bases and the J gene end by 4 bases; junction bases not matched to a gene: 8. This CDR3 is 15 amino acids long. Germline V gene lookup returns CDR1 SGDLS and CDR2 YYNGEE. The CDR3 is CASSLSPGGNEKLFF. CDR3 bases: TGTGCCAGCAGTCTCAGCCCAGGGGGTAATGAAAAACTGTTTTTT.

V and J are TRBV19 and TRBJ2-1, with TRBD2 matching 7 bases. The CDR3 is made up of 13 amino acids. V lost 5 bases to trimming and J lost 5 bases; unmatched junction nucleotides: 3. The V gene's germline CDR1 is LNHDA and CDR2 SQIVND (reference sequence). The CDR3 region has the DNA TGTGCCAGTAGTGTAACTAGCGACAATGAGCAGTTCTTC. This encodes CASSVTSDNEQFF.

This chain links TRBV12-5 with TRBJ2-3, with 8 bases fitting TRBD2. Germline assignment: CDR1 LGHNT and CDR2 FRNRAP. The J segment lost 0 bases and the V segment lost 2 bases, leaving 16 bases of the junction unmatched. CDR3 length: 20 amino acids. CDR3 region: CASGLSLTSATLSSTDTQYF. The CDR3 DNA follows: TGTGCTAGTGGTTTGTCATTGACTAGCGCAACCCTGAGCAGCACAGATACGCAGTATTTT.

This chain connects TRBV2 to TRBJ2-2; TRBD1 is a possible D gene (5 bases). This CDR3 has 14 amino acids. CDR1 SNHLY and CDR2 FYNNEI come from the germline V gene. V lost 6 bases, J lost 0 bases, and 8 bases lay in between. The CDR3 DNA follows: TGTGCCAGCAGGGACACTACGAACACCGGGGAGCTGTTTTTT. This codes for CASRDTTNTGELFF.

The chain links TRBV4-1 to TRBJ1-5; a weak D match, TRBD1 (5 bases). V was pared by 4 bases and J by 3 bases, with 13 bases between. The CDR3 is made up of 15 amino acids. Per the germline V gene, CDR1 is MGHRA and CDR2 is YSYEKL. CDR3 protein: CASSPGGVNNQPQHF. The CDR3 nucleotides are TGCGCCAGCAGCCCTGGGGGGGTAAACAATCAGCCCCAGCATTTT.

This clone was observed a single time. The chain joins TRBV2 to TRBJ1-5, with unresolved D. Germline V lookup: CDR1 SNHLY, CDR2 FYNNEI. The V end was cut by 5 bases, the J end by 2 bases, with 7 bases between. CDR3 size: 13 residues. The CDR3 DNA reads as TGTGCCAGCAGTACACACGGCAATCAGCCCCAGCATTTT. As protein: CASSTHGNQPQHF.

This clone was seen more than once but under ten times. J is TRBJ1-5 and V is TRBV11-3, with TRBD1 matching 9 bases. The CDR3 runs 17 residues. Looked up from germline, CDR1 is SGHNT and CDR2 is YENEEA. J lost 0 bases, V lost 6 bases, and 9 bases had no gene match. CDR3 nucleotide sequence: TGTGCCAGCAGTGGGGACAGGGACTTGATTAGCAATCAGCCCCAGCATTTT. The encoded protein is CASSGDRDLISNQPQHF.

The V call is TRBV7-9, the J call TRBJ2-1; 7 nucleotides line up with TRBD1. This CDR3 has 16 residues. Germline V gene data show CDR1 as SEHNR and CDR2 as FQNEAQ (reference sequence). J was trimmed by 4 bases and V by 4 bases; bases with no gene match: 10. DNA of the CDR3: TGTGCCAGCAGCTCAAGGAACAGGGGCCAGTACAATGAGCAGTTCTTC. Translation gives CASSSRNRGQYNEQFF.

V gene TRBV4-1 combines with J gene TRBJ1-1, with D unresolved. Germline V gene lookup returns CDR1 MGHRA and CDR2 YSYEKL. Trimming stripped 1 base from V and 6 bases from J, with 12 bases between. The CDR3 sequence is 14 residues long. Here the CDR3 reads CASSQGSARAEAFF. CDR3 nucleotides: TGCGCCAGCAGCCAAGGCTCAGCGCGCGCTGAAGCTTTCTTT.

The J gene is TRBJ1-1, the V gene TRBV7-9; tentatively, D is TRBD1 (6 bases). The V gene's germline CDR1 is SEHNR and CDR2 FQNEAQ (reference sequence). The CDR3 is made up of 15 amino acids. V dropped 5 bases and J dropped 1 base, with 14 bases sitting between them. CDR3 loop: CASSLLGAGNTEAFF. In nucleotides, the CDR3 is TGTGCCAGCAGCCTTCTGGGGGCTGGGAACACTGAAGCTTTCTTT.

This chain links TRBV28 with TRBJ1-5; D gene ambiguous. Germline CDR1 reads MDHEN; CDR2 reads SYDVKM. The CDR3 spans 14 residues. The V gene lost 2 bases and the J gene lost 4 bases, with 9 bases spanning the gap. CDR3 nucleotide sequence: TGTGCCAGCAGTTTAGAGGTGATAAATCAGCCCCAGCATTTT. This translates into CASSLEVINQPQHF.

This clone has more than one count but fewer than ten. CDR3 protein: CASSDGGGASNEQFF. The CDR3 DNA follows: TGTGCCAGCAGTGACGGCGGGGGGGCCTCTAATGAGCAGTTCTTC. The chain couples TRBV6-1 to TRBJ2-1; the match to TRBD2 covers 9 bases. The CDR3 length is 15 residues. Losses at the gene ends were 3 bases for V and 7 bases for J; bases not matched to a gene: 7. CDR1 MNHNS and CDR2 SASEGT come from the germline V gene.

The chain employs TRBV5-1 and TRBJ2-3, with TRBD2 identical over 8 bases. Germline-derived CDR1 and CDR2 are SGHRS and YFSETQ. The V gene end was trimmed by 0 bases and the J gene end by 0 bases; junction bases not matched to a gene: 6. This CDR3 has 17 amino acids. CDR3 protein: CASSLGSGGASTDTQYF. In nucleotides, the CDR3 is TGCGCCAGCAGCTTGGGGAGCGGGGGAGCGAGCACAGATACGCAGTATTTT.

This clone appeared a single time. CDR3 nucleotides: TGTGCCAGCAGCTTAGTGGGGACAGGGAGGAACACTGAAGCTTTCTTT. Translation: CASSLVGTGRNTEAFF. This sequence joins TRBV11-2 and TRBJ1-1, with 9 bases fitting TRBD1. Germline V gene lookup returns CDR1 SGHAT and CDR2 FQNNGV. After removal of 1 base from V and 1 base from J, the junction contained 4 bases not matched to a gene. The CDR3 runs to 16 residues.

The CDR3 bases are TGTGCCAGCAGCTATACAGGGGGCGAAGGCTACACCTTC. This translates into CASSYTGGEGYTF. The chain carries TRBV5-6 and TRBJ1-2; 9 nucleotides align to TRBD1. J gave up 8 bases and V 3 bases, and 5 bases lay outside the gene matches. CDR3 size: 13 residues. Germline CDR1 is SGHDT and CDR2 is YYEEEE.

The rearrangement links TRBV19 to TRBJ2-2; TRBD2 matches 10 bases. The CDR3 covers 13 residues. Germline CDR1 is LNHDA and CDR2 is SQIVND (reference sequence). The V segment lost 8 bases and the J segment 6 bases; nucleotides outside the gene matches: 3. In nucleotides, the CDR3 is TGTGCCAGTCTAGCGGGGGTATCCGGGGAGCTGTTTTTT. It is translated as CASLAGVSGELFF.

The chain links TRBV9 to TRBJ2-7; tentatively, D is TRBD2 (7 bases). The CDR3 consists of 17 residues. The V end lost 0 bases, the J end lost 4 bases, and 20 bases lay between the germline ends. Germline V gene data show CDR1 as SGDLS and CDR2 as YYNGEE. The CDR3 coding sequence is TGTGCCAGCAGCGTAGGACCAAGAGGGGGAGGGGAATACGAGCAGTACTTC. The encoded protein is CASSVGPRGGGEYEQYF.